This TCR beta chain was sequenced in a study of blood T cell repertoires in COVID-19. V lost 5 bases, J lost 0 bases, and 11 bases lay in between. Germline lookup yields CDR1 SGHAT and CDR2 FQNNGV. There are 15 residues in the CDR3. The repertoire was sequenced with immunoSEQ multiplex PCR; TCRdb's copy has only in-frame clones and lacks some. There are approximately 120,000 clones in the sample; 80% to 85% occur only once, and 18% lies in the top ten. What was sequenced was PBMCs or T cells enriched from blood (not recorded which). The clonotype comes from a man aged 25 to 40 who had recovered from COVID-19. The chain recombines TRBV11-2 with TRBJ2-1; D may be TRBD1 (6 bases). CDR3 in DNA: TGTGCCAGCAGCCCAGGGGTCGGCTCCTACAATGAGCAGTTCTTC. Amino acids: CASSPGVGSYNEQFF.